Given below is one T cell receptor beta chain in context. Its antigen is currently unknown. PCR amplification relied on 60 Vbeta primers (plus 13 Jbeta primers). Only in-frame clones appear in the TCRdb table, and some are missing; sequencing was by immunoSEQ multiplex PCR. The data hold around 70,000 clones, with just over 85% observed a single time. These data originate in a study of cytomegalovirus exposure and HLA in healthy donors. The study, taken as a whole, reports: In a later analysis, compared with equally common non-associated chains, HLA-associated beta chains were more expanded. From TCR beta sequences, most subjects' HLA-A and HLA-B alleles were reportedly predicted accurately. An assumption of roughly uniform sequencing depth across donors underlay the presence/absence analyses.

This CDR3 spans 15 amino acids. V was clipped by 6 bases and J by 7 bases, with 16 bases between them. From germline, CDR1 is SNHLY and CDR2 FYNNEI. This receptor was obtained from a woman aged 25 to 39 in good health and CMV-seronegative. The V gene is TRBV2, the J gene TRBJ1-6, with a weak D call TRBD1 (5 bases). Sample: PBMCs. The CDR3 nucleotides are TGTGCCAGCAGCGGGGGTCGGAGAGGGAATTCACCCCTCCACTTT. It codes for CASSGGRRGNSPLHF.